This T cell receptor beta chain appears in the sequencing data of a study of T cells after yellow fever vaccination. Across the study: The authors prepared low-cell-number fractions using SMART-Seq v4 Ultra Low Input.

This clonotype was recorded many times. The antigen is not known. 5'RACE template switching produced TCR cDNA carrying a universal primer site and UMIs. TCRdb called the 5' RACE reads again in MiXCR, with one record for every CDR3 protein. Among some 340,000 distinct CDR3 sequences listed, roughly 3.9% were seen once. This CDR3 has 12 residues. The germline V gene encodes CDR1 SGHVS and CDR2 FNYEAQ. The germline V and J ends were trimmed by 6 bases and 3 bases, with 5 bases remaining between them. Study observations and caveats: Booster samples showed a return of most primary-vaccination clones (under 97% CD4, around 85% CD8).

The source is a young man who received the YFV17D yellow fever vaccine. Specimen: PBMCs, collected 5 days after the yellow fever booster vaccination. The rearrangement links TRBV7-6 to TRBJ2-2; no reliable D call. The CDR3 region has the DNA TGTGCCAGCAGTCGGCACACCGGGGAGCTGTTTTTT. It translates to CASSRHTGELFF. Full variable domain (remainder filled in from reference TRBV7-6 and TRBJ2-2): GAGVSQSPRYKVTKRGQDVALRCDPISGHVSLYWYRQALGQGPEFLTYFNYEAQQDKSGLPNDRFSAERPEGSISTLTIQRTEQRDSAMYRCASSRHTGELFFGEGSRLTVL.